This entry features one T cell receptor (beta chain) sequence. Its specificity is unknown. This sample is drawn from a study of CD8+ T cells in alopecia areata. Study-level points and caveats: Normal skin contains resident alphabeta T cells, and these are also sequenced in scalp samples.

RNA was extracted and reverse transcribed into cDNA as the sequencing template. Produced via immunoSEQ multiplex PCR; TCRdb's table is partial and in-frame only. The profile covers 150,000 or so clones, with roughly 50% appearing a single time and about 6.8% taken by the ten largest. The source is a human donor with alopecia areata. The sample consisted of CD4+ T cells sorted from blood.

The CDR3 DNA reads TGTGCCAGCAGCTTACGGACTAGCGGGAGACGGGTCGAGCAGTACTTC. This sequence encodes CASSLRTSGRRVEQYF. V usage is TRBV5-4 and J usage is TRBJ2-7; 13 bases are shared with TRBD2. Germline CDR1 is SGHNT and CDR2 is YYREEE (reference sequence). This CDR3 is 16 amino acids long. The ends lost 2 bases at V and 6 bases at J; junction bases unmatched: 8.